The rows below give T cell receptor beta chains drawn from one sample of a study of Graves' ophthalmopathy and Graves' hyperthyroidism. TCRdb passed the multiplex PCR reads through MiXCR, listing each CDR3 protein once. The sample has 500,000 to 700,000 distinct CDR3 sequences, approximately 35% seen once. Sequencing was performed on peripheral blood or thyroid tissue (not recorded which). The receptors shown here come from an adult man with Graves' hyperthyroidism. Both conserved end residues are part of each CDR3. The order of the fields is J gene, V gene, clone size, D gene, CDR3 DNA, CDR3 protein. The D gene is left open where the match is weak. Clone size is stated in some rows and not others, as once, few, many or a class when expanded.

J: TRBJ1-1; V: TRBV2; size: many; D: TRBD1; DNA: TGTGCCAGCAGATCCCTTGGGACAGGGGCTGAAGCTTTCTTT; CDR3: CASRSLGTGAEAFF
J: TRBJ2-7; V: TRBV7-9; size: NA; D: NA; DNA: TGTGCCAGCAGCTCTCAACCACGCTGGACGTCGATACTATACGAGCAGTACTTC; CDR3: CASSSQPRWTSILYEQYF
J: TRBJ1-2; V: TRBV24-1; size: many; D: TRBD1; DNA: TGTGCCACCAGTGACCGGACAGGGGGCGCGTTTGGCTACACCTTC; CDR3: CATSDRTGGAFGYTF
J: TRBJ2-7; V: TRBV10-3; size: few; D: TRBD1; DNA: TGTGCCATTTCAGGGGGAATCTACGAGCAGTACTTC; CDR3: CAISGGIYEQYF
J: TRBJ1-4; V: TRBV6-5; size: NA; D: NA; DNA: TGTGCCAGCAGACCCTACAGGGAGGATAATGAAAAACTGTTTTTT; CDR3: CASRPYREDNEKLFF
J: TRBJ1-1; V: TRBV29-1; size: NA; D: NA; DNA: TGCAGCGTTGCCTCTGGGGTAATGGACACTGAAGCTTTCTTT; CDR3: CSVASGVMDTEAFF
J: TRBJ2-3; V: TRBV20-1; size: NA; D: TRBD2; DNA: TGCAGTGCTAGAGTAGCGGGACTAGATACGCAGTATTTT; CDR3: CSARVAGLDTQYF
J: TRBJ1-6; V: TRBV6-5; size: NA; D: TRBD1; DNA: TGTGCCAGCAGAGACAGGGGGTTTGGTCTTGGGGCTAATTCACCCCTCCACTTT; CDR3: CASRDRGFGLGANSPLHF
J: TRBJ2-5; V: TRBV10-3; size: many; D: TRBD2; DNA: TGTGCCATCAGTGGAGGTAGCGGGGAGTTACAAGAGACCCAGTACTTC; CDR3: CAISGGSGELQETQYF
J: TRBJ1-1; V: TRBV9; size: few; D: NA; DNA: TGTGCCAGCAGCGTGCTAACTCCAGGGTCTACTGAAGCTTTCTTT; CDR3: CASSVLTPGSTEAFF
J: TRBJ1-6; V: TRBV28; size: many; D: NA; DNA: TGTGCCAGCAGCCGTGGCGTCTCGCACCTCCACTTT; CDR3: CASSRGVSHLHF
J: TRBJ2-1; V: TRBV12-3/TRBV12-4; size: NA; D: NA; DNA: TGTGCCAGCAGTTTCGGGACGTCCTACAATGAGCAGTTCTTC; CDR3: CASSFGTSYNEQFF
J: TRBJ2-5; V: TRBV20-1; size: NA; D: NA; DNA: TGCAGTGCTAGAGGCGGGACAGCCTCGGAGACCCAGTACTTC; CDR3: CSARGGTASETQYF
J: TRBJ1-1; V: TRBV20-1; size: many; D: NA; DNA: TGCAGTGCTAGGGTCCTTAGACAGATGAACACTGAAGCTTTCTTT; CDR3: CSARVLRQMNTEAFF
J: TRBJ2-7; V: TRBV24-1; size: many; D: NA; DNA: TGTGCCACCAGTGATTTCCAGGGCGAGCAGTACTTC; CDR3: CATSDFQGEQYF
J: TRBJ1-6; V: TRBV5-1; size: many; D: NA; DNA: TGCGCCAGCAGCTTGGGTCGGCCATATAATTCACCCCTCCACTTT; CDR3: CASSLGRPYNSPLHF
J: TRBJ2-2; V: TRBV2; size: many; D: NA; DNA: TGTGCCAGCGACGGACGGATGAACACCGGGGAGCTGTTTTTT; CDR3: CASDGRMNTGELFF
J: TRBJ1-4; V: TRBV20-1; size: many; D: TRBD1; DNA: TGCAGTGCTAGAGTCTCCGGGACAGGGGATCTACCCACGCCGATGGGAAAACTGTTTTTT; CDR3: CSARVSGTGDLPTPMGKLFF
J: TRBJ1-2; V: TRBV2; size: NA; D: TRBD1; DNA: TGTGCCAGCACCACGGGACAGGGTTATGGCTACACCTTC; CDR3: CASTTGQGYGYTF
J: TRBJ1-3; V: TRBV6-6; size: NA; D: NA; DNA: TGTGCCAGCAACCTCGAATGGGGGAACACCATATATTTT; CDR3: CASNLEWGNTIYF
J: TRBJ1-1; V: TRBV10-3; size: many; D: NA; DNA: TGTGCCTCGTGCGGGGTCCCTGGTGGGGGGACTGAAGCTTTCTTT; CDR3: CASCGVPGGGTEAFF
J: TRBJ2-5; V: TRBV7-8; size: NA; D: TRBD1; DNA: TGTGCCAGCAGCTTGCGACAGGGGCTGGAAGAGACCCAGTACTTC; CDR3: CASSLRQGLEETQYF
J: TRBJ2-5; V: TRBV29-1; size: many; D: TRBD2; DNA: TGCAGCGTGTATCCCGCGGGGGAGGTAGAGACCCAGTACTTC; CDR3: CSVYPAGEVETQYF
J: TRBJ1-6; V: TRBV4-1; size: few; D: NA; DNA: TGCGCCAGCAGCCGGGAGGTCCCAGGGGCGGTGAATTCACCCCTCCACTTT; CDR3: CASSREVPGAVNSPLHF
J: TRBJ1-1; V: TRBV4-1; size: many; D: NA; DNA: TGCGCCAGCAGCCAACTGGCCGTGAACACTGAAGCTTTCTTT; CDR3: CASSQLAVNTEAFF
J: TRBJ2-3; V: TRBV5-5; size: few; D: NA; DNA: TGTGCCAGCAGCCAAGAAGGGGATACGCAGTATTTT; CDR3: CASSQEGDTQYF
J: TRBJ2-3; V: TRBV7-6; size: few; D: TRBD1; DNA: TGTGCCAGCAGCTTACGGACAGGGACCACAGATACGCAGTATTTT; CDR3: CASSLRTGTTDTQYF
J: TRBJ1-3; V: TRBV24-1; size: many; D: NA; DNA: TGTGCCACCGAAGGGGGAGGAGGAAACACCATATATTTT; CDR3: CATEGGGGNTIYF
J: TRBJ1-1; V: TRBV10-3; size: few; D: TRBD1; DNA: TGTGCCAGCAGTGACAGACAGGGACGGAACACTGAAGCTTTCTTT; CDR3: CASSDRQGRNTEAFF
J: TRBJ1-4; V: TRBV7-9; size: many; D: NA; DNA: TGTGCCAGCAGCTGGGGGCCAGCAACTAATGAAAAACTGTTTTTT; CDR3: CASSWGPATNEKLFF
J: TRBJ2-2; V: TRBV5-6; size: NA; D: NA; DNA: TGTGCCAGCAGCCCACAAGGAAACGGGGAGCTGTTTTTT; CDR3: CASSPQGNGELFF
J: TRBJ1-2; V: TRBV12-3/TRBV12-4; size: NA; D: NA; DNA: TGTGCCAGCAGTTACAGGCAGAGTATCGGAGCTAACTATGGCCACACCTTC; CDR3: CASSYRQSIGANYGHTF
J: TRBJ2-7; V: TRBV19; size: many; D: TRBD2; DNA: TGTGCCAGTAGTCCCCGACTAGCAACCGAGCAGTACTTC; CDR3: CASSPRLATEQYF
J: TRBJ2-7; V: TRBV7-9; size: many; D: NA; DNA: TGTGCCAGCAGCGCCGGGCCCTACGAGCAGTACTTC; CDR3: CASSAGPYEQYF
J: TRBJ1-1; V: TRBV12-3/TRBV12-4; size: many; D: NA; DNA: TGTGCCAGCAGGACCCCCGGGACAGAAGCTTTCTTT; CDR3: CASRTPGTEAFF
J: TRBJ2-5; V: TRBV5-1; size: many; D: TRBD1; DNA: TGTGCCAGCAGTCAGGGGGCTCGAGAGACCCAGTACTTC; CDR3: CASSQGARETQYF
J: TRBJ2-7; V: TRBV29-1; size: NA; D: NA; DNA: TGCAGCGTTTATGGGCAGAAATACAATGAGCAGTACTTC; CDR3: CSVYGQKYNEQYF
J: TRBJ2-7; V: TRBV5-8; size: many; D: TRBD2; DNA: TGTGCCAGCAGCTTGGCGACTAGCGGGGCGGTCTACGAGCAGTACTTC; CDR3: CASSLATSGAVYEQYF
J: TRBJ2-7; V: TRBV7-2; size: many; D: NA; DNA: TGTGCCAGCAGCTTAGCTGCGGGGGCGAACGAGCAGTACTTC; CDR3: CASSLAAGANEQYF
J: TRBJ1-4; V: TRBV7-8; size: many; D: TRBD1; DNA: TGTGCCAGCAGCCCGAGCCGGGACAGGGGTTGGGGTGAAAAACTGTTTTTT; CDR3: CASSPSRDRGWGEKLFF
J: TRBJ1-1; V: TRBV5-1; size: NA; D: NA; DNA: TGCGCCAGCAGCTTCCGGGCGGGAACGAACACTGAAGCTTTCTTT; CDR3: CASSFRAGTNTEAFF
J: TRBJ2-1; V: TRBV7-9; size: NA; D: NA; DNA: TGTGCCAGCAGCGAACAACGGGGGAATGAGCGTTTCTTC; CDR3: CASSEQRGNERFF
J: TRBJ2-2; V: TRBV11-2; size: many; D: NA; DNA: TGTGCCGTTGCAAGGGGATCGGGCGCCGGGGAGCTGTTTTTT; CDR3: CAVARGSGAGELFF
J: TRBJ2-7; V: TRBV24-1; size: many; D: NA; DNA: TGTGCCAGCTGCGGCTACGAGCAGTACTTC; CDR3: CASCGYEQYF
J: TRBJ1-2; V: TRBV11-3; size: many; D: NA; DNA: TGTGCCAGCAGCTCCTTCTTGGGTCCTAACTATGGCTACACCTTC; CDR3: CASSSFLGPNYGYTF
J: TRBJ2-7; V: TRBV6-5; size: NA; D: TRBD2; DNA: TGTGCCAGCAGTTACTCCGCGGGGGTAGCGTCCCTCTCCTACGAGCAGTACTTC; CDR3: CASSYSAGVASLSYEQYF
J: TRBJ2-5; V: TRBV9; size: NA; D: TRBD2; DNA: TGTGCCAGCAGCGTACTAGCGGGGAGTCTAGATACGCAGTACTTC; CDR3: CASSVLAGSLDTQYF
J: TRBJ1-6; V: TRBV5-1; size: NA; D: NA; DNA: TGCGCCAGCAGCATCCGGGACAAGTATAATTCACCCCTCCACTTT; CDR3: CASSIRDKYNSPLHF
J: TRBJ1-1; V: TRBV7-9; size: many; D: TRBD1; DNA: TGTGCCAGCAGCTTAGCCCAGGGGGAGAACACTGAAGCTTTCTTT; CDR3: CASSLAQGENTEAFF
J: TRBJ1-1; V: TRBV27; size: NA; D: NA; DNA: TGTGCCAGCAGTACCCACCGGGCAGCATCGAACACTGAAGCTTTCTTT; CDR3: CASSTHRAASNTEAFF
J: TRBJ2-7; V: TRBV19; size: NA; D: NA; DNA: TGTGCCAGTAGTTTGGACAAAAGCTCCTACGAGCAGTACTTC; CDR3: CASSLDKSSYEQYF
J: TRBJ1-5; V: TRBV7-6; size: few; D: NA; DNA: TGTGCCAGCAGCCCGATGGAAGGATTCCAGCCCCAGCATTTT; CDR3: CASSPMEGFQPQHF
J: TRBJ2-5; V: TRBV12-3/TRBV12-4; size: many; D: TRBD1; DNA: TGTGCCAGCAGTAGGGACAGCAAAGAGACCCAGTACTTC; CDR3: CASSRDSKETQYF
J: TRBJ1-6; V: TRBV4-1; size: many; D: TRBD1; DNA: TGCGCCAGCAGCCCAGCCGACAGGGGTAATAATTCACCCCTCCACTTT; CDR3: CASSPADRGNNSPLHF